These 32 T cell receptor beta chains were sequenced from one sample in a study of T-cell memory formation after mild COVID-19. TCRdb processed the 5' RACE reads anew with MiXCR; each CDR3 protein has one entry. Here the sample spans about 400,000 distinct CDR3 sequences, about 22% being singletons. Sequenced sample: PBMCs or a T cell subset sorted from them (not recorded which). The source of these receptors is an adult woman who had mild COVID-19 (a few samples of this study predate the infection). Cell type and time point are not known.

The chain uses TRBV9 and TRBJ1-3; D remains unclear. This CDR3 contains 13 residues. CDR1 and CDR2 (germline): SGDLS, YYNGEE. The germline V and J ends were trimmed by 0 bases and 4 bases, with 5 bases remaining between them. CDR3 protein: CASSVEKGNTIYF. The CDR3 DNA reads as TGTGCCAGCAGCGTAGAAAAGGGAAACACCATATATTTT.

Ten or more counts support this clonotype. The chain carries TRBV2 and TRBJ2-1; D remains ambiguous. V lost 3 bases to trimming and J lost 4 bases, with 1 base between them. This CDR3 comprises 11 residues. Germline V gene sequence: CDR1 SNHLY, CDR2 FYNNEI. This CDR3 is CASSEYNEQFF. As DNA, the CDR3 is TGTGCCAGCAGTGAGTACAATGAGCAGTTCTTC. The full variable domain, in which reference TRBV2 and TRBJ2-1 provide the parts outside the CDR3, is EPEVTQTPSHQVTQMGQEVILRCVPISNHLYFYWYRQILGQKVEFLVSFYNNEISEKSEIFDDQFSVERPDGSNFTLKIRSTKLEDSAMYFCASSEYNEQFFGPGTRLTVL.

This clonotype came up a few times. The CDR3 DNA follows: TGTGCCAGCAGTTTGGCTAGCCGAAATCAGCCCCAGCATTTT. This sequence encodes CASSLASRNQPQHF. The chain uses TRBV12-3 or TRBV12-4 and TRBJ1-5; no definite D call. The CDR3 consists of 14 residues. Trimming removed 3 bases at V and 4 bases at J, with 10 bases between.

This chain uses TRBV7-9 with TRBJ1-2; no reliable D call. The length of the CDR3 is 15 residues. Trimming left V 4 bases short and J 0 bases short, with 12 bases between. Germline loops: CDR1 SEHNR, CDR2 FQNEAQ (reference sequence). CDR3 amino acids: CASSYRPGANYGYTF. The DNA for the CDR3 is TGTGCCAGCAGCTACCGACCCGGGGCTAACTATGGCTACACCTTC.

This clonotype was seen only a few times. The chain couples TRBV7-2 to TRBJ2-7; a weak D match, TRBD1 (5 bases). V was cut by 0 bases and J by 3 bases, with 24 bases left in between. Per the germline V gene, CDR1 is SGHTA and CDR2 is FQGNSA. The CDR3 runs to 19 residues. The CDR3 nucleotides are TGTGCCAGCAGCTTAGCAAGGACAAGACTGGGGTCAGATGACTACGAGCAGTACTTC. It encodes CASSLARTRLGSDDYEQYF.

The gene calls are TRBV12-3 or TRBV12-4 and TRBJ1-2; 7 nucleotides agree with TRBD1. Trimming removed 0 bases from V and 5 bases from J; junction bases left unmatched: 6. This CDR3 comprises 15 residues. CDR3 sequence: CASSLAVGTEYGYTF. In nucleotides, the CDR3 is TGTGCCAGCAGTTTAGCGGTGGGGACAGAATATGGCTACACCTTC.

This clonotype was picked up a small number of times. The chain is built from TRBV19 and TRBJ2-5, with 9 bases identical to TRBD1. Germline V lookup: CDR1 LNHDA, CDR2 SQIVND (reference sequence). The CDR3 is 12 residues long. J lost 3 bases, V lost 9 bases, and 2 bases had no gene match. CDR3 protein: CASRDREETQYF. The CDR3 DNA reads TGTGCCAGCCGGGACAGGGAAGAGACCCAGTACTTC.

DNA for the CDR3: TGTGCCTGGAGTGGGGCTAGCGGGAGCTACGAGCAGTACTTC. It encodes CAWSGASGSYEQYF. The chain has TRBV30 and TRBJ2-7; 10 bases are a match to TRBD2. This CDR3 spans 14 amino acids. The germline V gene encodes CDR1 GTSNPN and CDR2 SVGIG (reference sequence). V was clipped by 1 base and J by 3 bases; unmatched bases: 3.

The chain is built from TRBV5-6 and TRBJ1-2; D unclear. The V end lost 0 bases, the J end lost 4 bases, and 10 bases lay between the germline ends. Germline-derived CDR1 and CDR2 are SGHDT and YYEEEE. The CDR3 extends over 14 amino acids. For the CDR3, the DNA is TGTGCCAGCAGCTTGGCTTCGGCACCCTATGGCTACACCTTC. Encoded protein: CASSLASAPYGYTF.

The chain uses TRBV4-3 and TRBJ2-3, with TRBD2 matching over 7 bases. This CDR3 has 17 amino acids. The junction had 11 bases not matched to a gene; V was cut back by 0 bases and J by 5 bases. Germline V gene lookup returns CDR1 LGHNA and CDR2 YSLEER. The CDR3 sequence is CASSQDLERGWGDTQYF. The CDR3 bases are TGCGCCAGCAGCCAAGATCTCGAGCGGGGTTGGGGAGATACGCAGTATTTT.

This clonotype was observed a handful of times. The V and J genes are TRBV5-5 and TRBJ2-3; TRBD1 might be the D (6 bases). The CDR3 is made up of 14 amino acids. V was clipped by 2 bases and J by 5 bases, with 12 bases between them. Germline values: CDR1 SGHKS, CDR2 YYEKEE (reference sequence). The DNA of the CDR3 is TGTGCCAGCAGCTTAGAGTGGGGGCAAGATACGCAGTATTTT. Translation gives CASSLEWGQDTQYF. Full variable domain (missing parts from reference TRBV5-5 and TRBJ2-3): DAGVTQSPTHLIKTRGQQVTLRCSPISGHKSVSWYQQVLGQGPQFIFQYYEKEERGRGNFPDRFSARQFPNYSSELNVNALLLGDSALYLCASSLEWGQDTQYFGPGTRLTVL.

This chain links TRBV15 with TRBJ1-2; D call uncertain. Germline CDR1 and CDR2: LNHNV and YYDKDF (reference sequence). The CDR3 has 12 residues. The V end lost 1 base, the J end lost 6 bases, and 6 bases lay between the germline ends. The CDR3 DNA follows: TGTGCCACCAGCAGAGTAGGACATGGCTACACCTTC. It specifies CATSRVGHGYTF.

This clonotype has a single count. V gene TRBV5-1 combines with J gene TRBJ2-6; D gene ambiguous. Germline V CDR1 and CDR2: SGHRS, YFSETQ. The CDR3 loop spans 16 amino acids. Trimming stripped 5 bases from V and 0 bases from J, with 12 bases between. CDR3 sequence reads: CASRPHMLSGANVLTF. As DNA, the CDR3 is TGCGCCAGCAGGCCTCACATGCTCTCTGGGGCCAACGTCCTGACTTTC.

This chain joins TRBV4-1 and TRBJ1-5; D call uncertain. Germline V gives CDR1 MGHRA, CDR2 YSYEKL. The CDR3 has 13 residues. Trimming removed 6 bases at V and 7 bases at J, with 13 bases between. DNA of the CDR3: TGCGCCAGCAGTACGTCTATCCGACAGCCCCAGCATTTT. It translates to CASSTSIRQPQHF.

This clonotype was counted ten times or more. The rearrangement uses TRBV20-1 and TRBJ2-1, with TRBD2 matching over 9 bases. The CDR3 consists of 13 residues. V lost 3 bases and J lost 10; bases outside the gene matches: 7. CDR1 is DFQATT and CDR2 is SNEGSKA in the germline V gene (reference sequence). The CDR3 reads CSASEGLAREQFF. The CDR3 DNA follows: TGCAGTGCTAGCGAGGGACTAGCTAGGGAGCAGTTCTTC.

V and J are TRBV5-1 and TRBJ2-1; no clear D gene. This CDR3 spans 17 amino acids. In germline, CDR1 is SGHRS, CDR2 YFSETQ. Trimming removed 3 bases at V and 4 bases at J, with 20 bases between. CDR3 sequence reads: CASSSNYQDRQYNEQFF. CDR3 nucleotides: TGCGCCAGCAGCTCAAACTACCAGGATCGCCAATACAATGAGCAGTTCTTC.

This clonotype was counted at least ten times. The chain combines TRBV6-6 with TRBJ2-5, with D maybe TRBD1 (7 bases). V lost 6 bases and J lost 2, with 13 bases in between. Germline CDR1 reads MNHNY; CDR2 reads SVGAGI (reference sequence). CDR3 length: 14 amino acids. CDR3 protein: CASSGGQHQETQYF. The CDR3 DNA reads TGTGCCAGCAGCGGGGGACAGCATCAAGAGACCCAGTACTTC.

This clonotype was seen only a few times. This chain connects TRBV2 to TRBJ2-5; D is unclear. The V end lost 4 bases, the J end lost 5 bases, and 11 bases lay between the germline ends. The germline V gene has CDR1 SNHLY and CDR2 FYNNEI. The CDR3 runs to 13 residues. CDR3 sequence (DNA): TGTGCCAGCAGTGCCGGAATGGGGGAGACCCAGTACTTC. Protein product: CASSAGMGETQYF.

V usage is TRBV4-3 and J usage is TRBJ2-1; TRBD1 aligns across 10 bases. The CDR3 is 15 amino acids. V was pared by 1 base and J by 7 bases, with 4 bases of the junction left unmatched. The germline CDR1 and CDR2 sequences are LGHNA and YSLEER. The CDR3: CASSQGRTGGNEQFF. DNA for the CDR3: TGCGCCAGCAGCCAAGGGCGGACAGGGGGTAATGAGCAGTTCTTC.

This clonotype appeared a few times. The chain joins TRBV4-1 to TRBJ2-2; D remains unclear. The germline CDR1 and CDR2 sequences are MGHRA and YSYEKL. The CDR3 covers 12 residues. V lost 8 bases to trimming and J lost 2 bases, with 6 bases between them. CDR3 bases: TGCGCCAGCCTACTTAACACCGGGGAGCTGTTTTTT. This translates into CASLLNTGELFF.

J is TRBJ2-7 and V is TRBV20-1; D ambiguous. V lost 5 bases to trimming and J lost 4 bases, with 18 bases between them. Germline CDR1 DFQATT, CDR2 SNEGSKA (reference sequence). The CDR3 is made up of 14 amino acids. The DNA for the CDR3 is TGCAGTGCTTTTATCTCCACCGGGCAGTACGAGCAGTACTTC. Translating it yields CSAFISTGQYEQYF.

This clonotype came up a few times. The gene calls are TRBV15 and TRBJ2-7, with 8 bases that match TRBD2. The trim removed 0 bases at V and 6 bases at J, leaving 7 bases unmatched. This CDR3 is built from 15 residues. Germline V lookup: CDR1 LNHNV, CDR2 YYDKDF (reference sequence). As DNA, the CDR3 is TGTGCCACCAGCAGAGAAATAGCGGGATGGGTCGAGCAGTACTTC. Protein product: CATSREIAGWVEQYF.

Only a few counts were recorded for this clonotype. One end of the junction fails to match germline, which may point to a read error. This chain links TRBV7-7 with TRBJ2-2; 9 bases match TRBD2. The germline V gene encodes CDR1 SSHAT and CDR2 FNYEAQ (reference sequence). This CDR3 comprises 14 residues. The CDR3 region is CASSAGTSSSELFF. Here the CDR3 DNA reads TGTGCTAGCAGCGCCGGGACTAGCTCCTCGGAGCTGTTTTTT.

The V and J genes are TRBV13 and TRBJ2-7; D is possibly TRBD1 (5 bases). This CDR3 is 16 amino acids long. V dropped 2 bases and J dropped 5 bases, with 19 bases sitting between them. Germline CDR1 is PRHDT and CDR2 is FYEKMQ (reference sequence). The CDR3 sequence: CASSLIGGGAWNEQYF. The CDR3 DNA follows: TGTGCCAGCAGCTTAATAGGCGGTGGGGCCTGGAACGAGCAGTACTTC.

The V call is TRBV7-3, the J call TRBJ2-1; 14 nucleotides line up with TRBD2. In germline, CDR1 is SGHTA, CDR2 FQGTGA. The CDR3 consists of 17 residues. With V trimmed by 5 bases and J by 9 bases, 12 bases remained unmatched. CDR3 protein: CASSLGQPGLAGAEQFF. Here the CDR3 DNA reads TGTGCCAGCAGCCTGGGACAACCGGGACTAGCGGGGGCTGAGCAGTTCTTC.

The chain combines TRBV5-1 with TRBJ1-6, with 9 nucleotides matching TRBD1. This CDR3 has 13 amino acids. Germline CDR1 and CDR2: SGHRS and YFSETQ. V was clipped by 7 bases and J by 6 bases; unmatched bases: 2. The CDR3 protein is CASRDRVNSPLHF. The CDR3, as DNA: TGCGCCAGCCGGGACAGGGTTAATTCACCCCTCCACTTT.

The chain combines TRBV5-1 with TRBJ2-7; TRBD1 agrees at 9 bases. The CDR3 sequence is 14 residues long. V was pared by 10 bases and J by 1 base, with 9 bases of the junction left unmatched. Germline V gene sequence: CDR1 SGHRS, CDR2 YFSETQ. CDR3 coding DNA: TGCGCCCCTGAGAGGGACAGGGAATCCTACGAGCAGTACTTC. It yields the protein CAPERDRESYEQYF. Variable domain in full (rest from reference TRBV5-1 and TRBJ2-7): KAGVTQTPRYLIKTRGQQVTLSCSPISGHRSVSWYQQTPGQGLQFLFEYFSETQRNKGNFPGRFSGRQFSNSRSEMNVSTLELGDSALYLCAPERDRESYEQYFGPGTRLTVT.

This sequence joins TRBV3-1 and TRBJ2-5, with a tentative D call TRBD2 (6 bases). This CDR3 has 13 amino acids. V shed 1 base and J shed 6 bases, with 9 bases lying between them. CDR1 is LGHDT, CDR2 YNNKEL, per germline (reference sequence). The CDR3 loop is CASSQVGGQTQYF. The DNA for the CDR3 is TGTGCCAGCAGCCAAGTCGGAGGGCAGACCCAGTACTTC.

The genes are TRBV12-3 or TRBV12-4 and TRBJ2-3; a possible D gene is TRBD1 (5 bases). V was cut by 6 bases and J by 4 bases, with 17 bases left in between. The CDR3 is 15 amino acids. The CDR3: CASRSTLKGPDTQYF. The DNA of the CDR3 is TGTGCCAGCAGGTCCACTTTGAAGGGGCCAGATACGCAGTATTTT.

This chain uses TRBV5-6 with TRBJ1-2; D is uncertain. The germline gives CDR1 SGHDT, CDR2 YYEEEE. V was pared by 0 bases and J by 3 bases, with 12 bases between. The CDR3 sequence is 15 residues long. The CDR3 loop is CASSLGAGGYYGYTF. CDR3 DNA: TGTGCCAGCAGCTTGGGGGCAGGAGGTTACTATGGCTACACCTTC.

This clonotype was found a few times. The V and J genes are TRBV29-1 and TRBJ2-5; maybe TRBD2 (5 bases). V dropped 5 bases and J dropped 2 bases, with 12 bases sitting between them. The CDR3 sequence is 13 residues long. Germline V gene data show CDR1 as SQVTM and CDR2 as ANQGSEA. The CDR3 nucleotides are TGCAGCGTTCGTCGGGGTGCTCAAGAGACCCAGTACTTC. It is translated as CSVRRGAQETQYF.

This clonotype appeared once. The chain links TRBV5-1 to TRBJ1-1; 8 nucleotides line up with TRBD1. This CDR3 has 16 residues. V lost 0 bases, J lost 2 bases, and 6 bases stayed unmatched. Looked up from germline, CDR1 is SGHRS and CDR2 is YFSETQ. In DNA, the CDR3 is TGCGCCAGCAGCTTGGGGAGGGACAGGATTAACACTGAAGCTTTCTTT. Translated: CASSLGRDRINTEAFF.